The rows below give T cell receptor beta chains drawn from one sample of a study of CD8+ T cells in alopecia areata. Assay used: immunoSEQ multiplex PCR; TCRdb lists only in-frame clones, some missing. The sample has about 180,000 clones, 63% seen once. Specimen: CD4+ T cells sorted from blood, collected at week 0. All receptors come from a human donor with alopecia areata. CDR3s include the opening cysteine and the closing phenylalanine or tryptophan. D genes are given only for firm matches.

j_call	d_call	v_call	cdr3_aa
TRBJ1-2	NA	TRBV7-2	CASSLSAQLPYGYTF
TRBJ1-1	NA	TRBV25-1	CASSELTNTEAFF
TRBJ2-3	TRBD1	TRBV29-1	CSVDGTGTYTDTQYF
TRBJ2-5	NA	TRBV20-1	CSARRQETQYF
TRBJ1-2	NA	TRBV25-1	CASSGRDPSWDYGYTF
TRBJ1-2	TRBD1	TRBV29-1	CSVVPGGNDGYTF
TRBJ2-5	NA	TRBV29-1	CSVTGIETQYF
TRBJ1-4	NA	TRBV10-3	CAIAEGENEKLFF
TRBJ1-2	NA	TRBV6-5	CASSKTGIGYGYTF
TRBJ2-6	NA	TRBV27	CASSLGTGANVLTF
TRBJ2-6	NA	TRBV29-1	CSVAPSGANVLTF
TRBJ1-1	TRBD1	TRBV29-1	CSAHRGPNTEAFF
TRBJ2-7	NA	TRBV10-3	CAISEMHEQYF
TRBJ1-1	NA	TRBV4-1	CASSQRDTEAFF
TRBJ2-1	TRBD1	TRBV5-5	CASSFLGTGVGEQFF
TRBJ1-2	TRBD1	TRBV29-1	CSVATGANYGYTF
TRBJ1-2	NA	TRBV29-1	CSVVSYTNYGYTF
TRBJ2-7	TRBD2	TRBV29-1	CSVARLAGYEQYF
TRBJ1-2	NA	TRBV29-1	CSVDGQIYGYTF
TRBJ2-7	NA	TRBV29-1	CSVVSGLTLGEQYF
TRBJ1-2	NA	TRBV29-1	CSVERATPSSGYTF
TRBJ1-5	NA	TRBV28	CASSFAGFNQPQHF
TRBJ2-1	NA	TRBV30	CAWVGEAYNEQFF
TRBJ2-5	NA	TRBV11-3	CASSYGGGGGETQYF
TRBJ2-7	NA	TRBV15	CATSRAGEQYF
TRBJ1-6	NA	TRBV7-2	CASSRTAADSPLHF
TRBJ2-7	NA	TRBV5-6	CASSLSSYEQYF
TRBJ1-4	NA	TRBV30	CAWRTNEKLFF